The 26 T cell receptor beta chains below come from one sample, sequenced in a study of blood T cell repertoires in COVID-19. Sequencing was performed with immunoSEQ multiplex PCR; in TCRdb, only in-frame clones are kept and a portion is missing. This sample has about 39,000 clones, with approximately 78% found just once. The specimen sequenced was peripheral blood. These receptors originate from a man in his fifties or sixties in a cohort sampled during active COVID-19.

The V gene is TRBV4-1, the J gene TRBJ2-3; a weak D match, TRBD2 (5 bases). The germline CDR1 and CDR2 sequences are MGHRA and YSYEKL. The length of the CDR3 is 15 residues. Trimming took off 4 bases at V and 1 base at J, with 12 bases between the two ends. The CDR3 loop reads CASSRSPGGTDTQYF. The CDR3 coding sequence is TGCGCCAGCAGCCGCAGTCCCGGGGGCACAGATACGCAGTATTTT.

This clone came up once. The CDR3 region has the DNA TGTGCCAGCAGCTTAGGTCCGGTGAACACTGAAGCTTTCTTT. This encodes CASSLGPVNTEAFF. The chain links TRBV11-2 to TRBJ1-1; D gene ambiguous. The V and J ends lost 1 base and 0 bases respectively, with 6 bases between them. This CDR3 contains 14 residues. Per the germline V gene, CDR1 is SGHAT and CDR2 is FQNNGV. Full variable domain (missing parts from reference TRBV11-2 and TRBJ1-1): EAGVAQSPRYKIIEKRQSVAFWCNPISGHATLYWYQQILGQGPKLLIQFQNNGVVDDSQLPKDRFSAERLKGVDSTLKIQPAKLEDSAVYLCASSLGPVNTEAFFGQGTRLTVV.

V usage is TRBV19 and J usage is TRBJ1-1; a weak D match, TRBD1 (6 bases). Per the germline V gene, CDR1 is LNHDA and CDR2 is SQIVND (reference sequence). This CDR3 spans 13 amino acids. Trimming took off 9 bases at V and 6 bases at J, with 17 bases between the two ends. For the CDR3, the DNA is TGTGCCAGCCTAACTAGGGGGGGGTCTGAAGCTTTCTTT. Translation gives CASLTRGGSEAFF. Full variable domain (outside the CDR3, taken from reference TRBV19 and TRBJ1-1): DGGITQSPKYLFRKEGQNVTLSCEQNLNHDAMYWYRQDPGQGLRLIYYSQIVNDFQKGDIAEGYSVSREKKESFPLTVTSAQKNPTAFYLCASLTRGGSEAFFGQGTRLTVV.

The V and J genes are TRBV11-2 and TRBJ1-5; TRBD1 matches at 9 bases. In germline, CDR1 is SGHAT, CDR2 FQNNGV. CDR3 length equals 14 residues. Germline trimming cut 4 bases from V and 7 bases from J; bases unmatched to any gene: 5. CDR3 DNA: TGTGCCAGCAGCTCCGGGACAGGGAACCAGCCCCAGCATTTT. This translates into CASSSGTGNQPQHF.

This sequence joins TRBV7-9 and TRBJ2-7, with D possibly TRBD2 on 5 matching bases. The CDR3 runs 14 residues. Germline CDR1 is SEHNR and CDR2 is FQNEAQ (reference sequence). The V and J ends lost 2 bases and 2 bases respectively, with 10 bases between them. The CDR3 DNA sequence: TGTGCCAGCAGCTTATCCGGGATAACCTACGAGCAGTACTTC. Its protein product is CASSLSGITYEQYF.

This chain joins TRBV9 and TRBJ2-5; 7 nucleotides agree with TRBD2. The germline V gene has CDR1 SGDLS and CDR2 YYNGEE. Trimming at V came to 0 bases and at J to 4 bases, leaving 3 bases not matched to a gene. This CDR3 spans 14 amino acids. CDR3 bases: TGTGCCAGCAGCGTAGCGGGAGGAGGAGAGACCCAGTACTTC. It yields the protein CASSVAGGGETQYF.

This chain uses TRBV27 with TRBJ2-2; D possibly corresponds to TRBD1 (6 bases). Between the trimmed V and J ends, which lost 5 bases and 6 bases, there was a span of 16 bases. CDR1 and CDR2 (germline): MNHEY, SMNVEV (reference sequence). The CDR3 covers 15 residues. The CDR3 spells CASSLDSPGAGELFF. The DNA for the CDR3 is TGTGCCAGCAGTCTGGACAGCCCTGGGGCCGGGGAGCTGTTTTTT.

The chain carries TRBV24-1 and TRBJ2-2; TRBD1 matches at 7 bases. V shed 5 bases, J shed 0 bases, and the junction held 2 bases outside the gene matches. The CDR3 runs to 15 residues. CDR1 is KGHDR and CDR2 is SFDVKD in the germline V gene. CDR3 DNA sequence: TGTGCCACCAGTGCAGGGACAGCGAACACCGGGGAGCTGTTTTTT. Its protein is CATSAGTANTGELFF.

This CDR3 reads CSVGTGIGMFTEAFF. The CDR3 DNA reads as TGCAGCGTCGGGACAGGGATAGGTATGTTCACTGAAGCTTTCTTT. The gene calls are TRBV29-1 and TRBJ1-1, with 9 positions matching TRBD1. This CDR3 comprises 15 residues. The V segment lost 6 bases and the J segment 4 bases; nucleotides outside the gene matches: 12. Looked up from germline, CDR1 is SQVTM and CDR2 is ANQGSEA.

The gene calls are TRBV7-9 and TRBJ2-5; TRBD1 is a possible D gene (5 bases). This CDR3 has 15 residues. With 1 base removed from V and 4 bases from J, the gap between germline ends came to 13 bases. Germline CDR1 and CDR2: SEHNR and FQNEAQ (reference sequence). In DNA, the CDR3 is TGTGCCAGCAGCTTAGGGATCAGGGTGGGAGAGACCCAGTACTTC. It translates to CASSLGIRVGETQYF.

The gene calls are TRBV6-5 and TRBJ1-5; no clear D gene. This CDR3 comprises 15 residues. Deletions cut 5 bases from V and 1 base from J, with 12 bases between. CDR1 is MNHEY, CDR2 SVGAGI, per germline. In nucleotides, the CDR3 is TGTGCCAGCAGTCAGGAGGGTTTGAGCAATCAGCCCCAGCATTTT. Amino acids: CASSQEGLSNQPQHF.

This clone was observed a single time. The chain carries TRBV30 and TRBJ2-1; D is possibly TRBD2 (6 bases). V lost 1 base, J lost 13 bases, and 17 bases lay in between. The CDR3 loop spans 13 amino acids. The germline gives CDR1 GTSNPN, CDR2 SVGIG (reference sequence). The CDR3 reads CAWSGETGTLQFF. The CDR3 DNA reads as TGTGCCTGGAGTGGGGAGACCGGGACTTTACAGTTCTTC.

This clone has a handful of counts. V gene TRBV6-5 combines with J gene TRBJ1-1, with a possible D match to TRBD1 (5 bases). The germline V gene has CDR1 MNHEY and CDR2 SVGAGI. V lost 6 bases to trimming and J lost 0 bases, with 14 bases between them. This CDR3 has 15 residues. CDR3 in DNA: TGTGCCAGCAGAAACACTGCGGGGGTGAACACTGAAGCTTTCTTT. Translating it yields CASRNTAGVNTEAFF.

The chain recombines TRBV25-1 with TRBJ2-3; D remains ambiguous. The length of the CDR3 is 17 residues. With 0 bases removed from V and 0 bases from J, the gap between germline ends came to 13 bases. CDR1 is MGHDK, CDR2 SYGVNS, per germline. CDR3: CASSEYPTAFSTDTQYF. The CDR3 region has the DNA TGTGCCAGCAGTGAATATCCGACTGCATTTAGCACAGATACGCAGTATTTT.

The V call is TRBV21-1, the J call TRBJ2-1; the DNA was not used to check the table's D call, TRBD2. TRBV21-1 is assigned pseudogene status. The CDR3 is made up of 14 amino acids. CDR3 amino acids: CASKGTSGDNEQFF. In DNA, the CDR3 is TGTGCCAGCAAGGGGACTAGCGGAGACAATGAGCAGTTCTTC.

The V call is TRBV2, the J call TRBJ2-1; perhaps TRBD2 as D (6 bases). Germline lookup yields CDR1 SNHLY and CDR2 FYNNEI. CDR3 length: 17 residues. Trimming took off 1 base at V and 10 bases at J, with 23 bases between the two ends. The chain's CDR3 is CASSEGLTGTPTEEQFF. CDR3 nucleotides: TGTGCCAGCAGTGAAGGTTTGACCGGGACTCCGACTGAGGAGCAGTTCTTC.

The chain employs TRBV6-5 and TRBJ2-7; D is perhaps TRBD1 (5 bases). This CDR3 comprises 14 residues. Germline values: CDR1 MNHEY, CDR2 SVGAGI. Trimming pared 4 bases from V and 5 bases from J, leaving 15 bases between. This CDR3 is CASSLQGPINEQYF. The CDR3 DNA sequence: TGTGCCAGCAGTTTGCAGGGCCCAATTAACGAGCAGTACTTC.

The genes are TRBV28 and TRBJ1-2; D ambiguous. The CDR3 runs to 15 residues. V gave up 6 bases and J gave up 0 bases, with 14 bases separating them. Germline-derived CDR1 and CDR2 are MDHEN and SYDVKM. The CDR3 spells CASRRNGAANYGYTF. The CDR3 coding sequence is TGTGCCAGCAGGAGGAATGGTGCAGCTAACTATGGCTACACCTTC.

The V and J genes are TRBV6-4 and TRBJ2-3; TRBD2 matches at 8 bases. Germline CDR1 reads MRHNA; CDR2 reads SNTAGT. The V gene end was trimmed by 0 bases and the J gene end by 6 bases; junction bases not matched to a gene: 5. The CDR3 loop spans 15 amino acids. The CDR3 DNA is TGTGCCAGCAGTGACTCCAGCGGGAGAGCCGATACGCAGTATTTT. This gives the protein CASSDSSGRADTQYF.

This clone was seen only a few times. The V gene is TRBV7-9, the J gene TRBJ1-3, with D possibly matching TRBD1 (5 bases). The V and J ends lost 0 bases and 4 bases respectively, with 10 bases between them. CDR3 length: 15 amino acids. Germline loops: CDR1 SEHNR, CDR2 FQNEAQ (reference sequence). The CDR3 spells CASSLASGSGNTIYF. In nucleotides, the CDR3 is TGTGCCAGCAGCTTAGCCTCAGGGTCCGGAAACACCATATATTTT.

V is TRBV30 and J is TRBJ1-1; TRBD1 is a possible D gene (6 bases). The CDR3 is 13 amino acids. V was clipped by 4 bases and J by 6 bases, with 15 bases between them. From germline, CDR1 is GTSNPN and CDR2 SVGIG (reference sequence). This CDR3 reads CAWIWGRRAEAFF. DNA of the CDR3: TGTGCCTGGATCTGGGGGCGCAGGGCTGAAGCTTTCTTT.

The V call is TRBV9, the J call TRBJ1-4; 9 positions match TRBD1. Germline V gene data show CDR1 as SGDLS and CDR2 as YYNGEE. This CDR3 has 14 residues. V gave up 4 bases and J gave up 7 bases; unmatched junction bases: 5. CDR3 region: CASSSGQGGEKLFF. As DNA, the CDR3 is TGTGCCAGCAGCTCGGGACAGGGAGGTGAAAAACTGTTTTTT.

The CDR3 protein is CASSLPVGRAQETQYF. CDR3 DNA sequence: TGTGCCAGCAGTTTACCGGTCGGGAGGGCCCAAGAGACCCAGTACTTC. This chain joins TRBV28 and TRBJ2-5; 8 bases agree with TRBD2. Germline V CDR1 and CDR2: MDHEN, SYDVKM. The CDR3 length is 16 residues. V was clipped by 2 bases and J by 1 base; unmatched bases: 6.

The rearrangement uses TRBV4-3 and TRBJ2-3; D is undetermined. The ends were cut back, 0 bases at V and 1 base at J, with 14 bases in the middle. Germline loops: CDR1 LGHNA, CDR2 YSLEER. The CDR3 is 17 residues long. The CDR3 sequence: CASSQDYLGSGTDTQYF. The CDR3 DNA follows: TGCGCCAGCAGCCAAGATTACCTCGGGTCCGGCACAGATACGCAGTATTTT.

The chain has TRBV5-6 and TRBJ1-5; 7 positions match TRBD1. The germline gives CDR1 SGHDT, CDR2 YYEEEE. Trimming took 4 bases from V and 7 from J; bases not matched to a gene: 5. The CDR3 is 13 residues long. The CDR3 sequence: CASSIQQGQPQHF. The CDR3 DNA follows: TGTGCCAGCAGCATCCAACAGGGGCAGCCCCAGCATTTT.

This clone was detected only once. CDR3 sequence (DNA): TGTGCCAGCAGCCCTACGACCTACGAGCAGTACTTC. Translating it yields CASSPTTYEQYF. V and J are TRBV5-5 and TRBJ2-7; D is uncertain. The CDR3 runs to 12 residues. Trimming removed 4 bases from V and 2 bases from J, with 7 bases in between. From germline, CDR1 is SGHKS and CDR2 YYEKEE (reference sequence).